This T cell receptor beta chain came from a study of control samples from healthy donors and cancer patients. The table came from immunoSEQ multiplex PCR; TCRdb's copy has only in-frame clones and leaves some out. The repertoire holds over 150,000 clones, with nearly 90% as singletons. The CDR3 spans 15 residues. Germline V gene data show CDR1 as MNHEY and CDR2 as SVGAGI. Trimming removed 2 bases at V and 3 bases at J, with 12 bases between. The sequence came from a woman between 50 and 59 years old in good health. The genes are TRBV6-5 and TRBJ2-3; tentatively, D is TRBD1 (6 bases). Sequencing was done on a sample of blood. The CDR3 DNA reads TGTGCCAGCAGTTACACAAGGGGGTCTACAGATACGCAGTATTTT. Protein product: CASSYTRGSTDTQYF.